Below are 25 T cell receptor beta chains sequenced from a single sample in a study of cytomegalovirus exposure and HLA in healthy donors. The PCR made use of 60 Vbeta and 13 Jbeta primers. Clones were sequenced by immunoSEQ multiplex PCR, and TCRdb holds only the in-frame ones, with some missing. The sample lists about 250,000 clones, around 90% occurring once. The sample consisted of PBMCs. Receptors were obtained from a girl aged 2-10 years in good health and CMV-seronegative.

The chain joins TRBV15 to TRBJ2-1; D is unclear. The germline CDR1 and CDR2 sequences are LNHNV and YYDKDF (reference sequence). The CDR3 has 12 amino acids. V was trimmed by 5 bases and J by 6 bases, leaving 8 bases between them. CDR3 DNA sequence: TGTGCCACCAGCTCGTCCCGCAATGAGCAGTTCTTC. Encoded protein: CATSSSRNEQFF. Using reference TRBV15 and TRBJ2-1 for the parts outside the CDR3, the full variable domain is DAMVIQNPRYQVTQFGKPVTLSCSQTLNHNVMYWYQQKSSQAPKLLFHYYDKDFNNEADTPDNFQSRRPNTSFCFLDIRSPGLGDTAMYLCATSSSRNEQFFGPGTRLTVL.

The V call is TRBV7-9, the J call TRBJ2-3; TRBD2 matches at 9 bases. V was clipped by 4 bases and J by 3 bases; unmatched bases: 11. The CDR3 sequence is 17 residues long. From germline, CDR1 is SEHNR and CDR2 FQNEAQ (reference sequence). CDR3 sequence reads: CASSSSRLAGDTDTQYF. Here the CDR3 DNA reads TGTGCCAGCAGCTCATCCCGGTTAGCGGGGGATACAGATACGCAGTATTTT.

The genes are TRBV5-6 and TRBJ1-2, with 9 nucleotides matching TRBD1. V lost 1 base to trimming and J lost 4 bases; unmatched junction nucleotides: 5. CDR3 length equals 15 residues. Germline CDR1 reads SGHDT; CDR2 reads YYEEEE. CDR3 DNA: TGTGCCAGCAGCTTGACCGGGACAGGGACCTATGGCTACACCTTC. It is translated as CASSLTGTGTYGYTF.

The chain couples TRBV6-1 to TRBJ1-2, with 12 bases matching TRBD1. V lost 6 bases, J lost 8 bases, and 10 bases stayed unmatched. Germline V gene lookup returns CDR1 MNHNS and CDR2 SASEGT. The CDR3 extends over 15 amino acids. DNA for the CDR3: TGTGCCAGCAGGGTACCGGGACAGGGGGCGCAGGGCTACACCTTC. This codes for CASRVPGQGAQGYTF.

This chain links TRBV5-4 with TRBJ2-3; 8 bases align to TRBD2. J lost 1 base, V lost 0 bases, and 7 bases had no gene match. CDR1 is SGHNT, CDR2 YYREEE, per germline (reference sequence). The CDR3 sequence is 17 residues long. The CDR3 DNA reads TGTGCCAGCAGCTTGGTTCCAGCGGGGGCCCGCACAGATACGCAGTATTTT. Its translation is CASSLVPAGARTDTQYF.

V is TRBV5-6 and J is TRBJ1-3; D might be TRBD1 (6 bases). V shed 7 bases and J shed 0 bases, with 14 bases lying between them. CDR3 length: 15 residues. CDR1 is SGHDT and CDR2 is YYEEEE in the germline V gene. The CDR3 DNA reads TGTGCCAGCCAGGGGACGAAAAACTCTGGAAACACCATATATTTT. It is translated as CASQGTKNSGNTIYF.

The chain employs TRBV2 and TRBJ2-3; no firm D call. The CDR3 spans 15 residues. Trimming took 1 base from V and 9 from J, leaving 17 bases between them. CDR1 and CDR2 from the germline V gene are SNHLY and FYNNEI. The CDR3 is CASSEDGGVKTTQYF. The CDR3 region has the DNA TGTGCCAGCAGTGAAGATGGTGGAGTCAAGACGACGCAGTATTTT.

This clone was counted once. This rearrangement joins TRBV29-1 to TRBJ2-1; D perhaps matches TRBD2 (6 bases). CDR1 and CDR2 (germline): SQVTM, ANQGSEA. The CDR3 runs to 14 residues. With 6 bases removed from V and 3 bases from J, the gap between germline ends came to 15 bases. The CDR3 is CSVDTAGVYNEQFF. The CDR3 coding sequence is TGCAGCGTCGATACAGCGGGCGTCTACAATGAGCAGTTCTTC.

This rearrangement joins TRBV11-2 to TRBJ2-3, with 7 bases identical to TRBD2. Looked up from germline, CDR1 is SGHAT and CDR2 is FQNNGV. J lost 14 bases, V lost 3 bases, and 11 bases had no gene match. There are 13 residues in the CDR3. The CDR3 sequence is CASSLVVGGSRYF. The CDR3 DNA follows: TGTGCCAGCAGCTTGGTCGTTGGCGGGAGCCGGTATTTT.

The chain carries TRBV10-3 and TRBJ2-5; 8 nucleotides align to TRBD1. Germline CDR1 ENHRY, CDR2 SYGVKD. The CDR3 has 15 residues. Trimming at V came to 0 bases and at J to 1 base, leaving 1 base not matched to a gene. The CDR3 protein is CAISESTGGQETQYF. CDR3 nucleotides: TGTGCCATCAGTGAGTCAACAGGGGGCCAAGAGACCCAGTACTTC.

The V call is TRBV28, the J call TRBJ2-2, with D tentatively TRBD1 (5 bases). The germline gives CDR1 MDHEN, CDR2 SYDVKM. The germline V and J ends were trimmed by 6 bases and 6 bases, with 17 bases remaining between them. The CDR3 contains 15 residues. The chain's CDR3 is CASRGLRTGAGELFF. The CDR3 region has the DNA TGTGCCAGCAGGGGGCTCCGAACGGGTGCCGGGGAGCTGTTTTTT. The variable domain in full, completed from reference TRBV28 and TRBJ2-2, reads DVKVTQSSRYLVKRTGEKVFLECVQDMDHENMFWYRQDPGLGLRLIYFSYDVKMKEKGDIPEGYSVSREKKERFSLILESASTNQTSMYLCASRGLRTGAGELFFGEGSRLTVL.

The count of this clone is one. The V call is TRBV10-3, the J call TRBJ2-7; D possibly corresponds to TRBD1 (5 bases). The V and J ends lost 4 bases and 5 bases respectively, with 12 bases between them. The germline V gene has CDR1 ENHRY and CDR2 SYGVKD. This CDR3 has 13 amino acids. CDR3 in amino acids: CAISVLVGDEQYF. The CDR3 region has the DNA TGTGCCATCAGTGTCTTGGTAGGGGACGAGCAGTACTTC.

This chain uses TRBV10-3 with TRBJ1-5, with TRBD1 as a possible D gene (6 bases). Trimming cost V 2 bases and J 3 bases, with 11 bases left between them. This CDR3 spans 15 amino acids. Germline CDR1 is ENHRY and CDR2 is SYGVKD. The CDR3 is CAISENGQSNQPQHF. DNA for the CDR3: TGTGCCATCAGTGAGAACGGACAGTCCAATCAGCCCCAGCATTTT.

This CDR3 reads CASSLDRQSYGYTF. The CDR3 DNA sequence: TGCGCCAGCAGCCTGGACAGGCAAAGCTATGGCTACACCTTC. The chain combines TRBV4-1 with TRBJ1-2; 7 positions agree with TRBD1. This CDR3 contains 14 residues. Germline CDR1 reads MGHRA; CDR2 reads YSYEKL. J lost 4 bases, V lost 4 bases, and 6 bases had no gene match.

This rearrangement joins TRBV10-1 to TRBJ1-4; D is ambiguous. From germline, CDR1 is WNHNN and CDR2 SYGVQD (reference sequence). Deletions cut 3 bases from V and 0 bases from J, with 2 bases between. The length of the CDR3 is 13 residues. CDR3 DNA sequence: TGCGCCAGCAGTGACACAACTAATGAAAAACTGTTTTTT. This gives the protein CASSDTTNEKLFF.

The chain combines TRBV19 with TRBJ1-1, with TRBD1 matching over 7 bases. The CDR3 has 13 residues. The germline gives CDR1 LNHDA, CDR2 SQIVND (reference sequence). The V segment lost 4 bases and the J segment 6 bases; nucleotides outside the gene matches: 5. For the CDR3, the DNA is TGTGCCAGTAGTACAACAGGGGCGCCTGAAGCTTTCTTT. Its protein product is CASSTTGAPEAFF.

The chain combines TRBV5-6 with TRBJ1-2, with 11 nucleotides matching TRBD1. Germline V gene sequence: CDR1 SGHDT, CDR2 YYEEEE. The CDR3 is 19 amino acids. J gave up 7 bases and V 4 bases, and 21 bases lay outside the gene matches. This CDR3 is CASSRSRDRGKLVIAGYTF. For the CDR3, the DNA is TGTGCCAGCAGCCGAAGCCGGGACAGGGGGAAGTTAGTGATAGCTGGCTACACCTTC.

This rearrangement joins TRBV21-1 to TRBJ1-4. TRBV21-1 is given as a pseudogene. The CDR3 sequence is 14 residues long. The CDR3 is CASGPGGGGEKLFF. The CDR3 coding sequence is TGTGCCAGCGGTCCGGGGGGGGGTGGGGAAAAACTGTTTTTT.

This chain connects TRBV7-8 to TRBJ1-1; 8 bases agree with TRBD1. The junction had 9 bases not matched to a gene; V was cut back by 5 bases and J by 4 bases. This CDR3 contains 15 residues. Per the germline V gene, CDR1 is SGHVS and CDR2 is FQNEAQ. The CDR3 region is CASSAKTGVPTEAFF. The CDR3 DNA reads TGTGCCAGCAGCGCCAAGACAGGGGTACCCACTGAAGCTTTCTTT.

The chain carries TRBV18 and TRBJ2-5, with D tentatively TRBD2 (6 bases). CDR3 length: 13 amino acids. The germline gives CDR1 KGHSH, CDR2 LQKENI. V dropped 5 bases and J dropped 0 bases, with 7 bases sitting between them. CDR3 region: CASSRTNQETQYF. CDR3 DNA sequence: TGTGCCAGCTCAAGGACTAACCAAGAGACCCAGTACTTC.

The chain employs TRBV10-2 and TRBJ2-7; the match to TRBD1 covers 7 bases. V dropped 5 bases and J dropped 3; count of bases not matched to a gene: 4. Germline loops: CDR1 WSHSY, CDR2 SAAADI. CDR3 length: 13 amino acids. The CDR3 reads CASSSDRDYEQYF. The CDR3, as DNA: TGCGCCAGCAGTTCAGACAGGGACTACGAGCAGTACTTC.

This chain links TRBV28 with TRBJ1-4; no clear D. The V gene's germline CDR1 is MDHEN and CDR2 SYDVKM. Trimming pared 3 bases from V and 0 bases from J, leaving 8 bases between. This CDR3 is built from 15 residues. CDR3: CASSLSKTTNEKLFF. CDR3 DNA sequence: TGTGCCAGCAGTTTGTCCAAAACAACTAATGAAAAACTGTTTTTT.

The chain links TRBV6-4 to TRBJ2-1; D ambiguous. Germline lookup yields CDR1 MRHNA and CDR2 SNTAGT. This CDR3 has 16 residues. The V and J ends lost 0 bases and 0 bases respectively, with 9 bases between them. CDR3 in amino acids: CASSDSSPSSYNEQFF. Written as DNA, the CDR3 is TGTGCCAGCAGTGACTCTAGCCCTAGCTCCTACAATGAGCAGTTCTTC.

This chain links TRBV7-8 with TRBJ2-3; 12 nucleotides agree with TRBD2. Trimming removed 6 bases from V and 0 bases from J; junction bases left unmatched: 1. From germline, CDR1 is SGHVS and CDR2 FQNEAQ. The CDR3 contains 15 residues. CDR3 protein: CASRTSGSSTDTQYF. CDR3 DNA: TGTGCCAGCAGGACTAGCGGGAGCAGCACAGATACGCAGTATTTT.

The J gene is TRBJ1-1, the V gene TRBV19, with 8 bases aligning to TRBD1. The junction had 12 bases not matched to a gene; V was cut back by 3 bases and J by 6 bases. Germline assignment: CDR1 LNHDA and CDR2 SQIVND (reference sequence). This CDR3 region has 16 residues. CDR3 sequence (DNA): TGTGCCAGTAGTATTTTAGGGACAGGCGTTCTTGCTGAAGCTTTCTTT. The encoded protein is CASSILGTGVLAEAFF.